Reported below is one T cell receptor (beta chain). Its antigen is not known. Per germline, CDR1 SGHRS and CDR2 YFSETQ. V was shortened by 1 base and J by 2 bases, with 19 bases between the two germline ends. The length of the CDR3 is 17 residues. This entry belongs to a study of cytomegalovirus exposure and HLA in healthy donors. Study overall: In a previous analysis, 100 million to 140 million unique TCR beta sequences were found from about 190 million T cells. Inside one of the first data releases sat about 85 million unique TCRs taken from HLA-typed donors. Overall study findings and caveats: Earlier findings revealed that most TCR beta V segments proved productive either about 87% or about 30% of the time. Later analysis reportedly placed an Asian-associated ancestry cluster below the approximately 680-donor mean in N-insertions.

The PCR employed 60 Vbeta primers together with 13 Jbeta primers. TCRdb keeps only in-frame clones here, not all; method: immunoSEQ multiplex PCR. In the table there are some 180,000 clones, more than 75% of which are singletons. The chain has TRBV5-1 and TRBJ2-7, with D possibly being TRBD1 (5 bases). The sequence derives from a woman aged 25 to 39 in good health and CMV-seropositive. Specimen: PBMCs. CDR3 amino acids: CASSLTLDRRYPYEQYF. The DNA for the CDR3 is TGCGCCAGCAGCTTGACCTTAGACAGACGCTATCCCTACGAGCAGTACTTC.